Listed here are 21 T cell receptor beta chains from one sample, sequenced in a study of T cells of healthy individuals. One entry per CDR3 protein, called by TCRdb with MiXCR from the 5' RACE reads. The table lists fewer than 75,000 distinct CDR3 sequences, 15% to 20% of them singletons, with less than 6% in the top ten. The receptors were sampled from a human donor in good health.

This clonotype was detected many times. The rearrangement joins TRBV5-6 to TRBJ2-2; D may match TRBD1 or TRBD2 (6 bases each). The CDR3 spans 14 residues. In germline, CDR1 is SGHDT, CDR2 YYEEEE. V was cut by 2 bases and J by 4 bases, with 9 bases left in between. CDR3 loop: CASSFRGLTGELFF. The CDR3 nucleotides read TGTGCCAGCAGCTTCAGGGGACTCACCGGGGAGCTGTTTTTT.

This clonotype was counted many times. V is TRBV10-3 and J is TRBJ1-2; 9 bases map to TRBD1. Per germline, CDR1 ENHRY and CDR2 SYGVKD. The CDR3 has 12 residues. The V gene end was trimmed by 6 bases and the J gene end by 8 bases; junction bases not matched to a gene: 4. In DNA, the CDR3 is TGTGCCATCAGCGAGACAGGGGGAGGCTACACCTTC. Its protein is CAISETGGGYTF.

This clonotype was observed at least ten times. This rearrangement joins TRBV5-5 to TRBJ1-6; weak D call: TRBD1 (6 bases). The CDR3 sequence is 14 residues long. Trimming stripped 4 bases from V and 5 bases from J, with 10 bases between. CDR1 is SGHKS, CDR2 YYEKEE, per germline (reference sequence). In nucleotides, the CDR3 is TGTGCCAGCAGCCAAAGGGACAATAATTCACCCCTCCACTTT. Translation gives CASSQRDNNSPLHF.

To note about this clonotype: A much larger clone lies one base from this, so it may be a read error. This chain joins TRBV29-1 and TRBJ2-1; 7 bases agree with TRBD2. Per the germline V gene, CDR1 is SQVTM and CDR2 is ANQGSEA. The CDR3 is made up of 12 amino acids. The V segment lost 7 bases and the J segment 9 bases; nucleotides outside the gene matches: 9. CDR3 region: CSAQPGGPEQFF. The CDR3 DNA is TGCAGCGCTCAACCGGGGGGTCCTGAGCAGTTCTTC.

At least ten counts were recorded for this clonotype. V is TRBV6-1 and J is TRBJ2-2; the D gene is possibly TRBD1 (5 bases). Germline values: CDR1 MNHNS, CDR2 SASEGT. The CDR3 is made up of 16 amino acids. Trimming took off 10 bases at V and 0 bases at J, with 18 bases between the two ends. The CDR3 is CAMSKQDLPNTGELFF. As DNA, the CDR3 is TGTGCCATGTCGAAACAGGATCTACCGAACACCGGGGAGCTGTTTTTT.

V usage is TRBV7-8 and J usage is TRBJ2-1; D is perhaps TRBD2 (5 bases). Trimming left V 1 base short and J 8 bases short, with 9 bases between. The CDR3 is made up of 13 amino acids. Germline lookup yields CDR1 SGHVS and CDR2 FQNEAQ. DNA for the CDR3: TGTGCCAGCAGCTTAGTATCCGGGGATGAGCAGTTCTTC. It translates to CASSLVSGDEQFF. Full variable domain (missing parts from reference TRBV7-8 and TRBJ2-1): GAGVSQSPRYKVAKRGQDVALRCDPISGHVSLFWYQQALGQGPEFLTYFQNEAQLDKSGLPSDRFFAERPEGSVSTLKIQRTQQEDSAVYLCASSLVSGDEQFFGPGTRLTVL.

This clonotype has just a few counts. In DNA, the CDR3 is TGCGCCAGCAGCCAGGATAAACAGGGGTCTGGGGCCAACGTCCTGACTTTC. Residues: CASSQDKQGSGANVLTF. The chain carries TRBV4-1 and TRBJ2-6, with 7 bases identical to TRBD1. This CDR3 comprises 17 residues. Germline V gene data show CDR1 as MGHRA and CDR2 as YSYEKL. V lost 3 bases, J lost 1 base, and 6 bases stayed unmatched.

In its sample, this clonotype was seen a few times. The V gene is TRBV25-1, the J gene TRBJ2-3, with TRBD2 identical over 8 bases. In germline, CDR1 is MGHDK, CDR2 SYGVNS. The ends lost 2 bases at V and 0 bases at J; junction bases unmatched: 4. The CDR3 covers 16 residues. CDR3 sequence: CASSEERGWSTDTQYF. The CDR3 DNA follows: TGTGCCAGCAGTGAAGAGCGGGGGTGGAGCACAGATACGCAGTATTTT.

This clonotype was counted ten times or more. The CDR3 sequence: CASRESTDTQYF. The CDR3 nucleotides read TGTGCCAGCAGAGAAAGCACAGATACGCAGTATTTT. The V and J genes are TRBV2 and TRBJ2-3; the D is unclear. Trimming took off 6 bases at V and 0 bases at J, with 4 bases between the two ends. The germline V gene has CDR1 SNHLY and CDR2 FYNNEI. The CDR3 loop spans 12 amino acids.

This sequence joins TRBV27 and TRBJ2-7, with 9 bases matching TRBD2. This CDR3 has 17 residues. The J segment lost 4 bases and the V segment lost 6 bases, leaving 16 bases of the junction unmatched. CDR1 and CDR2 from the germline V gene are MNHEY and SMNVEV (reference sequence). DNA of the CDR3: TGTGCCAGCAGCCCCCGCGCGGGGGGGAGGGGGATTTACGAGCAGTACTTC. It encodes CASSPRAGGRGIYEQYF.

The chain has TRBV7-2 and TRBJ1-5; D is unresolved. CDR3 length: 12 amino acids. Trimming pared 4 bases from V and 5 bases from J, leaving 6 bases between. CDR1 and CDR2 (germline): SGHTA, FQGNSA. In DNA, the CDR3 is TGTGCCAGCAGCTCCTATTATCAGCCCCAGCATTTT. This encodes CASSSYYQPQHF.

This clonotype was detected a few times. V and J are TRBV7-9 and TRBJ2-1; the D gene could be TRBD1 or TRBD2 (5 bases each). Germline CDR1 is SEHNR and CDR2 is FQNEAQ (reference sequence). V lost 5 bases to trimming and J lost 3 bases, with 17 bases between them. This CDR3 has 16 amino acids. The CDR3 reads CASSIETGPLYNEQFF. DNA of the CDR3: TGTGCCAGCAGCATAGAGACGGGACCCCTCTACAATGAGCAGTTCTTC.

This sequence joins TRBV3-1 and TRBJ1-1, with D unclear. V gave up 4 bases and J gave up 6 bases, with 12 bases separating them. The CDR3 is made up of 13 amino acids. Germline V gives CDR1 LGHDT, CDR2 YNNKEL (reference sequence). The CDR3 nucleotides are TGTGCCAGCAGCCGAGGGCCCCCGGCTGAAGCTTTCTTT. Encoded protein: CASSRGPPAEAFF.

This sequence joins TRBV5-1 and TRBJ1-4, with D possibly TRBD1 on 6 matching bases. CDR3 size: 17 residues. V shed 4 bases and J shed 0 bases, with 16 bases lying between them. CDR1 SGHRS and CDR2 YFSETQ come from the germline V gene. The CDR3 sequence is CASSQGQGFSTNEKLFF. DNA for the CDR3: TGCGCCAGCAGCCAGGGGCAGGGGTTCTCAACTAATGAAAAACTGTTTTTT. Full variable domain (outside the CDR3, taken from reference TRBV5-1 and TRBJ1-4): KAGVTQTPRYLIKTRGQQVTLSCSPISGHRSVSWYQQTPGQGLQFLFEYFSETQRNKGNFPGRFSGRQFSNSRSEMNVSTLELGDSALYLCASSQGQGFSTNEKLFFGSGTQLSVL.

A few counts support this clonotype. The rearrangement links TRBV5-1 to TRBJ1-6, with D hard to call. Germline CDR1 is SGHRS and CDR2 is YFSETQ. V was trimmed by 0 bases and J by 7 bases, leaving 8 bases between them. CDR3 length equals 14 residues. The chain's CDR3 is CASSLEVSNSPLHF. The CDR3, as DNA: TGCGCCAGCAGCTTGGAGGTGTCAAATTCACCCCTCCACTTT.

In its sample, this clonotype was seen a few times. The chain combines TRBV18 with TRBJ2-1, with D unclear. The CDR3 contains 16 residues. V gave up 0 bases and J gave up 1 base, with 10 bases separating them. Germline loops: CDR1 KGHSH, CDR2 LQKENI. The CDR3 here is CASSPPGQVSYNEQFF. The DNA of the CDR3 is TGTGCCAGCTCACCACCCGGCCAGGTTTCCTACAATGAGCAGTTCTTC.

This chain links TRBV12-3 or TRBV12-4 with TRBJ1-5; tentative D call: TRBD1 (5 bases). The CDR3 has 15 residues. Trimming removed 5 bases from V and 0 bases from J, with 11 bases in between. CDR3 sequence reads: CASSRDGYSNQPQHF. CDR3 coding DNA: TGTGCCAGCAGTAGGGACGGGTATAGCAATCAGCCCCAGCATTTT.

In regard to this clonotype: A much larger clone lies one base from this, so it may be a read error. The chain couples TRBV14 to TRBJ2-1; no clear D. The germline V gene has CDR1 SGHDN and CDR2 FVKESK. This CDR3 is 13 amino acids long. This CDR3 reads CVSSQDTYNEQFF. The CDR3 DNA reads TGTGTCAGCAGCCAGGATACCTACAATGAGCAGTTCTTC.

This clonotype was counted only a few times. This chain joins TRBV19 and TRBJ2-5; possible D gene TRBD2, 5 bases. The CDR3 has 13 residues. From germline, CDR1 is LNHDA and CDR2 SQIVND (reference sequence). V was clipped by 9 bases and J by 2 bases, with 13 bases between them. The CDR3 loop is CASQRADQETQYF. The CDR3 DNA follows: TGTGCCAGCCAACGAGCGGATCAAGAGACCCAGTACTTC. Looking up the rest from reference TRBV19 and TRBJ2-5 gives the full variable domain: DGGITQSPKYLFRKEGQNVTLSCEQNLNHDAMYWYRQDPGQGLRLIYYSQIVNDFQKGDIAEGYSVSREKKESFPLTVTSAQKNPTAFYLCASQRADQETQYFGPGTRLLVL.

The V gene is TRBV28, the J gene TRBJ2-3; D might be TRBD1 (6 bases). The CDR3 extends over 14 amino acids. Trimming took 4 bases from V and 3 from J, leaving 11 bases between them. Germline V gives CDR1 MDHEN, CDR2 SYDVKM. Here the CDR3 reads CASSSAQGTDTQYF. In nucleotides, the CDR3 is TGTGCCAGCAGTTCGGCACAGGGAACAGATACGCAGTATTTT.

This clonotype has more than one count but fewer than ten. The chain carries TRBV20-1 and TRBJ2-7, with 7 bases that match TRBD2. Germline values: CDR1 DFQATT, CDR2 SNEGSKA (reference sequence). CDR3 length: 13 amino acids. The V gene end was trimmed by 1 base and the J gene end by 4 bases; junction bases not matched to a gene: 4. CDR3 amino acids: CSARGTRRYEQYF. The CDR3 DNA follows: TGCAGTGCTAGAGGGACTAGGAGGTACGAGCAGTACTTC.